This TCR beta chain was recovered during a study of cytomegalovirus exposure and HLA in healthy donors. Study-level background: From HLA-typed donors, an early data release held around 85 million unique TCRs. Study findings and constraints: In vitro testing confirmed a few CMV-associated chains as specific for CMV antigens.

Use of 60 Vbeta and 13 Jbeta primers characterized the PCR. The table came from immunoSEQ multiplex PCR; TCRdb's copy has only in-frame clones and leaves some out. This repertoire shows roughly 100,000 clones, around 80% found once; its top ten account for more than 6.5%. Germline loops: CDR1 LGHNA, CDR2 YSLEER. This CDR3 is 14 amino acids long. Trimming took 0 bases from V and 6 from J, leaving 8 bases between them. Details on this clone: Its antigen is still unknown.

The chain uses TRBV4-3 and TRBJ2-2; no reliable D call. Sequenced material: PBMCs. The TCR sequence derives from a man aged 35-49 years in good health and CMV-seropositive. The CDR3 coding sequence is TGCGCCAGCAGCCAAGATAGTATGGCCGGGGAGCTGTTTTTT. Amino acids: CASSQDSMAGELFF.